The 10 T cell receptor beta chains in this list originate from one sample, sequenced in a study of patients and donors after allogeneic stem cell transplantation. TCRdb passed the RT-PCR reads through MiXCR, listing each CDR3 protein once. Of more than 850,000 distinct CDR3 sequences in the sample, roughly 18% are singletons; the top ten hold roughly 6%. The sequenced sample consisted of blood, either unsorted or a sorted T cell fraction (not recorded which). Source of these receptors: a human donor who was either an allogeneic HSCT recipient or a stem cell or donor lymphocyte infusion donor (not recorded which). It is not recorded whose cells these are; they may come from a transplant donor.

The gene calls are TRBV6-6 and TRBJ1-2; D ambiguous. V lost 7 bases and J 4 bases, leaving 13 bases between the germline ends. Germline CDR1 is MNHNY and CDR2 is SVGAGI (reference sequence). This CDR3 contains 13 residues. The CDR3 DNA is TGTGCCAGCACCACCGGGGATATCTATGGCTACACCTTC. Translating it yields CASTTGDIYGYTF.

The chain joins TRBV27 to TRBJ1-6, with D possibly being TRBD1 (5 bases). CDR1 and CDR2 (germline): MNHEY, SMNVEV (reference sequence). V was trimmed by 7 bases and J by 6 bases, leaving 16 bases between them. CDR3 length: 15 residues. CDR3: CASTYAGMGNSPLHF. The CDR3 region has the DNA TGTGCCAGCACTTACGCAGGGATGGGTAATTCACCCCTCCACTTT.

This clonotype appeared a few times. The gene calls are TRBV14 and TRBJ2-2; a possible D gene is TRBD1 (6 bases). V was shortened by 4 bases and J by 2 bases, with 14 bases between the two germline ends. This CDR3 is 16 amino acids long. Germline CDR1 SGHDN, CDR2 FVKESK. The CDR3 sequence is CASSLRTARNTGELFF. The CDR3 nucleotides read TGTGCCAGCAGCCTCCGGACAGCCCGTAACACCGGGGAGCTGTTTTTT.

The V gene is TRBV7-9, the J gene TRBJ2-7; D remains ambiguous. Germline CDR1 SEHNR, CDR2 FQNEAQ (reference sequence). CDR3 length: 16 residues. The V gene lost 3 bases and the J gene lost 0 bases, with 15 bases spanning the gap. The CDR3 loop is CASSFHNVMSSYEQYF. DNA of the CDR3: TGTGCCAGCAGCTTCCATAATGTGATGTCCTCCTACGAGCAGTACTTC.

The rearrangement links TRBV20-1 to TRBJ2-6; D perhaps matches TRBD2 (6 bases). V dropped 1 base and J dropped 2 bases, with 15 bases sitting between them. This CDR3 contains 17 residues. Looked up from germline, CDR1 is DFQATT and CDR2 is SNEGSKA (reference sequence). The CDR3 DNA reads TGCAGTGCTAGAGTTGAGGACTACAGGACTGGGGCCAACGTCCTGACTTTC. Its translation: CSARVEDYRTGANVLTF.

This clonotype was observed a single time. The V and J genes are TRBV6-1 and TRBJ2-2, with a possible D match to TRBD2 (7 bases). The V end lost 4 bases, the J end lost 7 bases, and 19 bases lay between the germline ends. The CDR3 runs to 16 residues. In germline, CDR1 is MNHNS, CDR2 SASEGT. Here the CDR3 DNA reads TGTGCCAGCAGTGCGCCGGCGGGGGCCTTGGGCGGGGAGCTGTTTTTT. Translation gives CASSAPAGALGGELFF.

This clonotype was detected many times. The V call is TRBV5-5, the J call TRBJ2-5; D may be TRBD2 (6 bases). This CDR3 contains 15 residues. Trimming shortened V by 1 base and J by 0 bases, and 10 bases separated the two germline ends. The V gene's germline CDR1 is SGHKS and CDR2 YYEKEE (reference sequence). CDR3 coding DNA: TGTGCCAGCAGCTTGACGGGGAGGTACCAAGAGACCCAGTACTTC. This gives the protein CASSLTGRYQETQYF. The full variable domain, completed using reference TRBV5-5 and TRBJ2-5, is DAGVTQSPTHLIKTRGQQVTLRCSPISGHKSVSWYQQVLGQGPQFIFQYYEKEERGRGNFPDRFSARQFPNYSSELNVNALLLGDSALYLCASSLTGRYQETQYFGPGTRLLVL.

This clonotype was found a few times. The chain is built from TRBV6-2 or TRBV6-3 and TRBJ2-3; unclear D gene. Deletions cut 5 bases from V and 0 bases from J, with 9 bases between. Germline assignment: CDR1 MNHEY and CDR2 SVGEGT. The CDR3 consists of 14 residues. CDR3 region: CASSPRSSTDTQYF. CDR3 sequence (DNA): TGTGCCAGCAGTCCTCGGTCCAGCACAGATACGCAGTATTTT.

CDR3 amino acids: CASSGIRTGGYSTDTQYF. The DNA for the CDR3 is TGCGCCAGCAGCGGGATCCGGACTGGGGGATATAGCACAGATACGCAGTATTTT. This chain joins TRBV5-1 and TRBJ2-3; perhaps D is TRBD1 or TRBD2 (5 bases each). The germline V gene has CDR1 SGHRS and CDR2 YFSETQ. The V gene lost 4 bases and the J gene lost 0 bases, with 21 bases spanning the gap. This CDR3 region has 18 residues.

V gene TRBV6-2 or TRBV6-3 combines with J gene TRBJ2-3; D not resolved. Germline assignment: CDR1 MNHEY and CDR2 SVGEGT. Trimming shortened V by 6 bases and J by 2 bases, and 12 bases separated the two germline ends. The CDR3 extends over 14 amino acids. For the CDR3, the DNA is TGTGCCAGCAGCCCGAAGAAGTTCACAGATACGCAGTATTTT. It yields the protein CASSPKKFTDTQYF.